The 16 T cell receptor beta chains below were found in one sample sequenced in a study of blood T cell repertoires in COVID-19. The method was immunoSEQ multiplex PCR; TCRdb's version includes in-frame clones alone and lacks a portion of them. The repertoire holds 330,000 or so clones, with around 90% as singletons. Sample: peripheral blood. The source is a woman aged 55-69 years with COVID-19, enrolled during active disease.

This chain uses TRBV5-1 with TRBJ2-7; 7 bases match TRBD2. CDR1 and CDR2 (germline): SGHRS, YFSETQ. The ends lost 2 bases at V and 2 bases at J; junction bases unmatched: 4. The CDR3 spans 14 residues. CDR3 protein: CASSFGTTPYEQYF. DNA of the CDR3: TGCGCCAGCAGCTTTGGGACTACCCCCTACGAGCAGTACTTC.

The chain combines TRBV10-1 with TRBJ1-1; D not resolved. This CDR3 comprises 13 residues. V lost 5 bases and J lost 5, with 12 bases in between. Germline-derived CDR1 and CDR2 are WNHNN and SYGVQD (reference sequence). CDR3 nucleotide sequence: TGCGCCAGCAGTCTAAGAGAGGGTACTGAAGCTTTCTTT. Its protein product is CASSLREGTEAFF.

The chain links TRBV7-3 to TRBJ2-2; no reliable D call. Looked up from germline, CDR1 is SGHTA and CDR2 is FQGTGA. V lost 4 bases to trimming and J lost 1 base, with 19 bases between them. The CDR3 is 18 amino acids. The CDR3 protein is CASSSTGLSLLNTGELFF. The CDR3 bases are TGTGCCAGCAGCTCCACGGGTCTGTCTCTATTGAACACCGGGGAGCTGTTTTTT.

The gene calls are TRBV15 and TRBJ2-5; D might be TRBD1 (6 bases). Germline V gene sequence: CDR1 LNHNV, CDR2 YYDKDF (reference sequence). The CDR3 has 16 amino acids. Between the trimmed V and J ends, which lost 3 bases and 0 bases, there was a span of 14 bases. CDR3 nucleotide sequence: TGTGCCACCAGCAGCGGACAGCTGATGTACCAAGAGACCCAGTACTTC. Translation gives CATSSGQLMYQETQYF.

The chain couples TRBV5-1 to TRBJ2-5; TRBD1 matches at 8 bases. Germline V gene sequence: CDR1 SGHRS, CDR2 YFSETQ. This CDR3 comprises 15 residues. Trimming at V came to 3 bases and at J to 5 bases, leaving 9 bases not matched to a gene. DNA of the CDR3: TGCGCCAGCAGCTCCCGGACAGGGTGGGGGGAGACCCAGTACTTC. The encoded protein is CASSSRTGWGETQYF.

The chain has TRBV7-2 and TRBJ1-3; D unresolved. The CDR3 loop spans 15 amino acids. The ends were cut back, 2 bases at V and 3 bases at J, with 11 bases in the middle. The V gene's germline CDR1 is SGHTA and CDR2 FQGNSA. CDR3 DNA sequence: TGTGCCAGCAGCTTATTCCAGACTGTTGGAAACACCATATATTTT. Translated, it gives CASSLFQTVGNTIYF.

This rearrangement joins TRBV4-2 to TRBJ1-3; a possible D gene is TRBD1 (6 bases). The V end was cut by 4 bases, the J end by 4 bases, with 14 bases between. Germline CDR1 and CDR2: LGHNA and YNFKEQ. This CDR3 has 15 residues. CDR3 in DNA: TGTGCCAGCAGCCCAACCCAGGGGCGCGGAAACACCATATATTTT. Amino acid sequence: CASSPTQGRGNTIYF.

CDR3 in amino acids: CASTLDRGSWETQYF. CDR3 nucleotides: TGTGCCAGCACTCTTGACAGGGGCTCTTGGGAGACCCAGTACTTC. The chain carries TRBV6-6 and TRBJ2-5, with 8 bases that match TRBD1. Germline-derived CDR1 and CDR2 are MNHNY and SVGAGI (reference sequence). With 7 bases clipped from V and 5 bases from J, the junction kept 12 bases outside the gene matches. The CDR3 has 15 amino acids.

This chain joins TRBV4-1 and TRBJ1-5; D unclear. The germline CDR1 and CDR2 sequences are MGHRA and YSYEKL. The CDR3 is 12 residues long. V lost 3 bases, J lost 3 bases, and 3 bases lay in between. The CDR3 sequence: CASSHLNQPQHF. The CDR3 DNA is TGCGCCAGCAGCCACCTCAATCAGCCCCAGCATTTT.

The V gene is TRBV19, the J gene TRBJ2-1; 7 nucleotides match TRBD2. Germline V lookup: CDR1 LNHDA, CDR2 SQIVND (reference sequence). This CDR3 contains 17 residues. The V gene end was trimmed by 3 bases and the J gene end by 5 bases; junction bases not matched to a gene: 13. CDR3 loop: CASSIRPPGGRNNEQFF. In DNA, the CDR3 is TGTGCCAGTAGTATCAGACCCCCGGGGGGACGGAACAATGAGCAGTTCTTC.

V usage is TRBV5-5 and J usage is TRBJ1-5, with TRBD1 matching 8 bases. Germline-derived CDR1 and CDR2 are SGHKS and YYEKEE (reference sequence). Trimming at V came to 4 bases and at J to 6 bases, leaving 3 bases not matched to a gene. The CDR3 is 13 residues long. The CDR3 is CASSGQGGQPQHF. The DNA of the CDR3 is TGTGCCAGCAGCGGACAGGGCGGTCAGCCCCAGCATTTT.

This sequence joins TRBV7-6 and TRBJ2-1; tentative D call: TRBD1 (6 bases). Germline CDR1 and CDR2: SGHVS and FNYEAQ. The CDR3 covers 15 residues. V shed 5 bases and J shed 5 bases, with 16 bases lying between them. CDR3 in amino acids: CASSNTRTANNEQFF. The DNA for the CDR3 is TGTGCCAGCAGCAACACCCGGACAGCAAACAATGAGCAGTTCTTC.

The rearrangement links TRBV10-3 to TRBJ1-1; D is undetermined. The CDR3 sequence is 12 residues long. Trimming took 0 bases from V and 4 from J, leaving 3 bases between them. Germline V gene data show CDR1 as ENHRY and CDR2 as SYGVKD. CDR3 nucleotides: TGTGCCATCAGTGAGTCTCTCACTGAAGCTTTCTTT. The encoded protein is CAISESLTEAFF.

The rearrangement links TRBV21-1 to TRBJ1-2. TRBV21-1 is an annotated pseudogene. This CDR3 has 12 residues. The CDR3: CANGELNYGYTF. Here the CDR3 DNA reads TGTGCCAATGGGGAGCTTAACTATGGCTACACCTTC.

V and J are TRBV6-5 and TRBJ2-3; the match to TRBD1 covers 7 bases. The CDR3 is 15 amino acids. Germline CDR1 is MNHEY and CDR2 is SVGAGI. V lost 2 bases, J lost 4 bases, and 6 bases stayed unmatched. The CDR3 sequence: CASSYKGGLADTQYF. DNA of the CDR3: TGTGCCAGCAGTTACAAAGGGGGCCTCGCAGATACGCAGTATTTT.

V gene TRBV28 combines with J gene TRBJ1-1; D is unresolved. Germline V lookup: CDR1 MDHEN, CDR2 SYDVKM. There are 16 residues in the CDR3. The V gene lost 3 bases and the J gene lost 2 bases, with 16 bases spanning the gap. Here the CDR3 reads CASSLSALSVNTEAFF. As DNA, the CDR3 is TGTGCCAGCAGTTTGTCTGCACTCTCGGTCAACACTGAAGCTTTCTTT.